This T cell receptor beta chain stems from a study of T cells after yellow fever vaccination. Points from the study as a whole: Researchers noted that a small share of clonotypes showed up in both CD4 and CD8 compartments. Peaking on day 5 versus 15, the secondary response was faster but weaker.

Only a few counts were recorded for this clonotype. The antigen is unknown. Researchers made TCR cDNA using 5'RACE template switching, and this step added a universal primer site and UMIs. TCRdb ran MiXCR on the 5' RACE reads and lists one entry per CDR3 protein. The table records about 340,000 distinct CDR3 sequences, about 4% of them present only once. Sequences were derived from PBMCs, sampled 5 days after the yellow fever booster vaccination. This TCR derives from a man between 18 and 29 years old who received the YFV17D yellow fever vaccine.

CDR3 bases: TGTGCCAGCAGCGCCGGCGGCAGGTACAATGAGCAGTTCTTC. This translates into CASSAGGRYNEQFF. This chain connects TRBV7-2 to TRBJ2-1, with D uncertain. This CDR3 region has 14 residues. The germline V gene encodes CDR1 SGHTA and CDR2 FQGNSA. Trimming removed 5 bases at V and 4 bases at J, with 12 bases between.